Listed below are T cell receptor beta chains from one sample, sequenced in a study of shared clonotypes between healthy human individuals. Sequencing was performed with immunoSEQ multiplex PCR; in TCRdb, only in-frame clones are kept and a portion is missing. The sample holds approximately 180,000 clones, 90% to 95% seen once. The material sequenced was naive CD4+ T cells sorted from blood. Receptors originate from a woman in her twenties or thirties in good health. CDR3s include the opening cysteine and the closing phenylalanine or tryptophan. A D gene is named only where the DNA matches it firmly. The size of a clone is reported for some rows only, either as once, few or many, or as a class for expanded clones.

D gene,clone size,V gene,J gene,CDR3 DNA,CDR3 protein
-,-,TRBV27,TRBJ2-2,TGTGCCAGCAGTAGTAGCGGAGACTCTATGTGGTCCGGGGAGCTGTTTTTT,CASSSSGDSMWSGELFF
TRBD1,-,TRBV28,TRBJ2-7,TGTGCCAGCAGTACACAGGGGTACGAGCAGTACTTC,CASSTQGYEQYF
-,-,TRBV28,TRBJ1-4,TGTGCCAGCAGTTTATATTATCAGGTTGCAACTAATGAAAAACTGTTTTTT,CASSLYYQVATNEKLFF
-,-,TRBV5-1,TRBJ1-1,TGCGCCAGCAGCTCCTACGGGGGGAACACTGAAGCTTTCTTT,CASSSYGGNTEAFF
-,-,TRBV19,TRBJ1-5,TGTGCCAGTAGTATTTCGGGAAATCAGCCCCAGCATTTT,CASSISGNQPQHF
-,-,TRBV25-1,TRBJ1-1,TGTGCCAGCAGTCCGACCGGGGGAGTCGCTTTCTTT,CASSPTGGVAFF
TRBD1,once,TRBV9,TRBJ1-2,TGTGCCAGCAGCGTAGGCTTTGGGACAGCCTATGGCTACACCTTC,CASSVGFGTAYGYTF
TRBD2,-,TRBV20-1,TRBJ2-5,TGCAGCCGACTAGCCCAAGAGACCCAGTACTTC,CSRLAQETQYF
TRBD2,-,TRBV9,TRBJ2-5,TGTGCCAGCAGCATAGCGGGAGGAGGGGGGGAAGAGACCCAGTACTTC,CASSIAGGGGEETQYF
-,few,TRBV28,TRBJ1-1,TGTGCCAGCAGTCATGTGGATACTGAAGCTTTCTTT,CASSHVDTEAFF
TRBD2,-,TRBV7-3,TRBJ2-3,TGTGCCAGCAGCTTAATCCCGGCGGGAGGAGATACGCAGTATTTT,CASSLIPAGGDTQYF
-,-,TRBV28,TRBJ1-2,TGTGCCAGCAGTTCCCCGGGAGGAGGGGGCTACACCTTC,CASSSPGGGGYTF
-,-,TRBV2,TRBJ2-1,TGTGCCAGCAGTAGATACAATGAGCAGTTCTTC,CASSRYNEQFF
TRBD1,-,TRBV5-6,TRBJ2-7,TGTGCCAGCAGCCTCCGCTGGACAGGGGCGTACGAGCAGTACTTC,CASSLRWTGAYEQYF
-,-,TRBV4-1,TRBJ1-6,TGCGCCAGCAGCCATACAGGGATGGGGAATTCACCCCTCCACTTT,CASSHTGMGNSPLHF
-,-,TRBV5-1,TRBJ2-5,TGCGCCAGCAGCTACGAAGAGACCCAGTACTTC,CASSYEETQYF
-,-,TRBV7-9,TRBJ2-5,TGTGCCAGCAGCTATCGGACGGACCAAGAGACCCAGTACTTC,CASSYRTDQETQYF